The rows below give T cell receptor beta chains drawn from one sample of a study of T cells after yellow fever vaccination. TCRdb re-called the 5' RACE reads with MiXCR, one entry per CDR3 protein. There are approximately 13,000 distinct CDR3 sequences in the sample; approximately 4.9% occur only once, and about half lies in the top ten. The sample was PBMCs, either bulk or a sorted T-cell subset (CD4+, CD8+, memory, or dextramer-sorted; not recorded which), taken 45 days after the yellow fever booster vaccination. These receptor sequences come from a young man who received the YFV17D yellow fever vaccine. CDR3s include the opening cysteine and the closing phenylalanine or tryptophan. D genes are given only for firm matches. Clone size is shown for a subset of rows, as once, few, many or a class of expanded clone.

d_call j_call clone_size v_call cdr3_nt cdr3_aa
NA TRBJ2-1 many TRBV15 TGTGCCACCAGCAGAACACCTGACTGGTACAATGAGCAGTTCTTC CATSRTPDWYNEQFF
NA TRBJ2-7 many TRBV12-3/TRBV12-4 TGTGCCAGCAGTTTAAGGGGGGGGCTCGAGCAGTACTTC CASSLRGGLEQYF
TRBD2 TRBJ2-3 many TRBV20-1 TGCAGTGCTAGTACAGCGGGAGTGGATACGCAGTATTTT CSASTAGVDTQYF
NA TRBJ2-1 many TRBV9 TGTGCCAGCAGAGAGGGGATTGGGTCCTACAATGAGCAGTTCTTC CASREGIGSYNEQFF
NA TRBJ2-7 once TRBV11-2 TGTGCCAGCAGCTCATTAGCGAGCGAGCAGTACTTC CASSSLASEQYF
TRBD1 TRBJ2-2 many TRBV29-1 TGCAGCGCCGGGACAGGGAAGGCCGGGGAGCTGTTTTTT CSAGTGKAGELFF
NA TRBJ2-1 many TRBV9 TGTGCCAGCAGCGTAGGTAGTTGGAATGAGCAGTTCTTC CASSVGSWNEQFF
TRBD1 TRBJ1-5 many TRBV20-1 TGCAGTGCTAAGGGAGGGGGCGTAAATCAGCCCCAGCATTTT CSAKGGGVNQPQHF
NA TRBJ2-7 many TRBV20-1 TGCAGTGCTAGACGGGGGTACGAGCAGTACTTC CSARRGYEQYF
NA TRBJ2-5 many TRBV12-3/TRBV12-4 TGTGCCAGCAGTCAGTGGGAGGGGGGACAAGAGACCCAGTACTTC CASSQWEGGQETQYF
NA TRBJ2-1 many TRBV7-2 TGTGCCAGCAGCTTATCATACAATGAGCAGTTCTTC CASSLSYNEQFF
NA TRBJ2-3 NA TRBV11-1 TGTGCCAGCAGCTTTCGGGGTCCCACAGATACGCAGTATTTT CASSFRGPTDTQYF
TRBD2 TRBJ2-3 many TRBV20-1 TGCAGTGCAACACGCCCGGGACTAGCGAACACAGATACGCAGTATTTT CSATRPGLANTDTQYF
NA TRBJ2-7 many TRBV7-2 TGTGCCAGCCGAGGGGCTAGCGTTTCCTACGAGCAGTACTTC CASRGASVSYEQYF
NA TRBJ2-3 NA TRBV20-1 TGCTGCGCCAGGGGCGAGGCGCCGGCCTACACAGATACGCAGTATTTT CCARGEAPAYTDTQYF
TRBD2 TRBJ2-7 many TRBV7-2 TGTGCCAGCAGCTTCATAGCGGGACCCTACGAGCAGTACTTC CASSFIAGPYEQYF
TRBD2 TRBJ2-1 many TRBV6-2/TRBV6-3 TGTGCCAGCAGTTACTCCCCTAGCGGGAGTTCGAATGAGCAGTTCTTC CASSYSPSGSSNEQFF
TRBD1 TRBJ2-6 many TRBV9 TGTGCCAGCAGCGTAGCTGCAGCCAGGGGGCAAGGTGGTGGGGCCAACGTCCTGACTTTC CASSVAAARGQGGGANVLTF
TRBD2 TRBJ2-5 many TRBV19 TGTGCCAGTAGTAGGAGCGGGAGGGAAGAGACCCAGTACTTC CASSRSGREETQYF